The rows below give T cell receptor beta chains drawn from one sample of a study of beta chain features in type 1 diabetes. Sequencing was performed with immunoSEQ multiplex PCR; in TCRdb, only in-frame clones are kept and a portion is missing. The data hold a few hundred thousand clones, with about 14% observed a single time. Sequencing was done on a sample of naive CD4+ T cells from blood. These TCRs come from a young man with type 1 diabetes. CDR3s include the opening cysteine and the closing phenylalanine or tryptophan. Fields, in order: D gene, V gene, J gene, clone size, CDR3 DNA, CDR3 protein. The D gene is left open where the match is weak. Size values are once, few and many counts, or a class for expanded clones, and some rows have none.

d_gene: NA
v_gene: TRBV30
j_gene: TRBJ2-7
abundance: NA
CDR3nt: TGTGCCTGGAGGATCCGGGACATGACCTACGAGCAGTACTTC
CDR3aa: CAWRIRDMTYEQYF

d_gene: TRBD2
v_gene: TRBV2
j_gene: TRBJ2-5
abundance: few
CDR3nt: TGTGCCAGCAGTGAGTTAGCGGGGACCCAGTACTTC
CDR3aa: CASSELAGTQYF

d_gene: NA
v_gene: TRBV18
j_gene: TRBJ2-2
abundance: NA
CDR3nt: TGTGCCAGCTCACCACTGCGAGAAAACACCGGGGAGCTGTTTTTT
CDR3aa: CASSPLRENTGELFF

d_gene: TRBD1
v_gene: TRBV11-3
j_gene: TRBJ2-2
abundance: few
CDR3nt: TGTGCCAGCAGCTTGACGGGACAGGGGGCGGTCGGGGAGCTGTTTTTT
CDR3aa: CASSLTGQGAVGELFF

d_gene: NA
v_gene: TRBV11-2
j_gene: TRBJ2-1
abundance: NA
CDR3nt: TGTGCCAGCAGCTTAAGCACAGCCTACAATGAGCAGTTCTTC
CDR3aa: CASSLSTAYNEQFF

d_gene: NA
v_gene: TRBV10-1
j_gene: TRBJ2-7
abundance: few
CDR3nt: TGCGCCAGCAGTGACGCCGGGACACCCTTTGCCGAGCAGTACTTC
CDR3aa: CASSDAGTPFAEQYF

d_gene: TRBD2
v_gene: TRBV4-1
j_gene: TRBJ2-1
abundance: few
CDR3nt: TGCGCCAGCAGTGAAGGACTAGCGGCGTACAATGAGCAGTTCTTC
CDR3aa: CASSEGLAAYNEQFF

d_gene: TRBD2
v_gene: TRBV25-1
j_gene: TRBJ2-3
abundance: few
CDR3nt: TGTGCCAGCAGTGCTAGCGGGAGTGCAGATACGCAGTATTTT
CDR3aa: CASSASGSADTQYF

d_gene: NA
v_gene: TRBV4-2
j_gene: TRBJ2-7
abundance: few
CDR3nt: TGTGCCAGCAGCCAACGGTCCCCCCCGGACGAGCAGTACTTC
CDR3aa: CASSQRSPPDEQYF

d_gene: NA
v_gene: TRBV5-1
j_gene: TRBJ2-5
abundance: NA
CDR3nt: TGCGCCAGCAGCCTACAAGAGACCCAGTACTTC
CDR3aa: CASSLQETQYF

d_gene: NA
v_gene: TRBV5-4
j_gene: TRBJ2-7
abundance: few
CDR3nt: TGTGCCAGCAGCTTGAGTTTCGGGGACGAGCAGTACTTC
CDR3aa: CASSLSFGDEQYF

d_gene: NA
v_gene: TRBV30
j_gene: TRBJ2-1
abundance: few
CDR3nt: TGTGCCTGGAGCGGGGACTGGGACAATGAGCAGTTCTTC
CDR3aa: CAWSGDWDNEQFF

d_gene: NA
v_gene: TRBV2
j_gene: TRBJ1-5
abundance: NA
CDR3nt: TGTGCCAGCAGCGGGGAGGGGGGAAGCAATCAGCCCCAGCATTTT
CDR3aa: CASSGEGGSNQPQHF

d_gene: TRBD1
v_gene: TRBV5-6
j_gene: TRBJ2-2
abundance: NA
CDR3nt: TGTGCCAGCAGCTTGATTGACAGGGGGACCGGGGAGCTGTTTTTT
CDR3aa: CASSLIDRGTGELFF

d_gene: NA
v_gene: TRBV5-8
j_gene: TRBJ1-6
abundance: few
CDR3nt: TGTGCCAGCACAGGTTTACGAAATTCACCCCTCCACTTT
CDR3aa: CASTGLRNSPLHF

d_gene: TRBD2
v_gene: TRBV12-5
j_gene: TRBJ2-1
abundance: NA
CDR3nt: TGTGCTAGTGGTTTGGTACGGTGGGTAACTAGCGGGAGGGATGAGCAGTTCTTC
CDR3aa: CASGLVRWVTSGRDEQFF

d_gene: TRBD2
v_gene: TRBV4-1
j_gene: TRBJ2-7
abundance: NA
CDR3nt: TGCGCCAGCAGCCAACAGCCGGGACTAGCGGGAGATGAGCAGTACTTC
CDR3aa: CASSQQPGLAGDEQYF

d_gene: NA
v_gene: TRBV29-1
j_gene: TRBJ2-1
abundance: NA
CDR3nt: TGCAGCGTTGGTTTAGGGGTTCCCAATGAGCAGTTCTTC
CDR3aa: CSVGLGVPNEQFF

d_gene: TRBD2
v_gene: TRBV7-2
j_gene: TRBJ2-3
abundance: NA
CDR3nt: TGTGCCAGCAGCTTGGGACTAGCGGCTAGCACAGATACGCAGTATTTT
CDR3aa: CASSLGLAASTDTQYF

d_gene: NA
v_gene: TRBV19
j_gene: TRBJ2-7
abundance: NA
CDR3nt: TGTGCCAGTAGTGCCGTCGGGGGTGCGTGGGAGCAGTACTTC
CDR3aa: CASSAVGGAWEQYF

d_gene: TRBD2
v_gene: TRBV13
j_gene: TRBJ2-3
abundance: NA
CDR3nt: TGTGCCAGCAGCTTAGGGCTAGCGGGGGGGAGCACAGATACGCAGTATTTT
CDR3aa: CASSLGLAGGSTDTQYF

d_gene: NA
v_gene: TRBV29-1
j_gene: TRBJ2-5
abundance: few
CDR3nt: TGCAGCGTGGCCCTCGGGTACCAAGAGACCCAGTACTTC
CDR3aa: CSVALGYQETQYF

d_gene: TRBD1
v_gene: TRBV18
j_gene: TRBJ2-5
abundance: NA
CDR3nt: TGTGCCAGCTCACCACCGGGACAGGGAGGGACCCAGTACTTC
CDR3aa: CASSPPGQGGTQYF

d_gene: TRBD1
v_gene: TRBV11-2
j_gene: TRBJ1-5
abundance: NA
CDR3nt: TGTGCCAGCAGCCGGCCGGGACAGGGCAATCAGCCCCAGCATTTT
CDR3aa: CASSRPGQGNQPQHF

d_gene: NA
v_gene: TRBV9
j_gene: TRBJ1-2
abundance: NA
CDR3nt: TGTGCCAGCAGCACCCGGGAGGGCTATGGCTACACCTTC
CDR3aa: CASSTREGYGYTF

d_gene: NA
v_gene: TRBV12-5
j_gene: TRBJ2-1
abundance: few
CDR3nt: TGTGCTAGTGGTCCCCCTCAGGGGTTCCCATCTTCCTACAATGAGCAGTTCTTC
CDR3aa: CASGPPQGFPSSYNEQFF

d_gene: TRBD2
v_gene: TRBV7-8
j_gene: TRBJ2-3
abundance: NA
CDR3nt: TGTGCCAGCAGCCTTACCGGGACTACGGTGGATACGCAGTATTTT
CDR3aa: CASSLTGTTVDTQYF

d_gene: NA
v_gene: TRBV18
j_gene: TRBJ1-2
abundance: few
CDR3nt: TGTGCCAGCTCACTCATGGACGGGGGAGAAGGCTACACCTTC
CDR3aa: CASSLMDGGEGYTF

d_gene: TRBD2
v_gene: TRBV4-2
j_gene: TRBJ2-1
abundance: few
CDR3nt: TGTGCCAGCAGCCAAGACAGCGGGGAGTCCTACAATGAGCAGTTCTTC
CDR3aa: CASSQDSGESYNEQFF